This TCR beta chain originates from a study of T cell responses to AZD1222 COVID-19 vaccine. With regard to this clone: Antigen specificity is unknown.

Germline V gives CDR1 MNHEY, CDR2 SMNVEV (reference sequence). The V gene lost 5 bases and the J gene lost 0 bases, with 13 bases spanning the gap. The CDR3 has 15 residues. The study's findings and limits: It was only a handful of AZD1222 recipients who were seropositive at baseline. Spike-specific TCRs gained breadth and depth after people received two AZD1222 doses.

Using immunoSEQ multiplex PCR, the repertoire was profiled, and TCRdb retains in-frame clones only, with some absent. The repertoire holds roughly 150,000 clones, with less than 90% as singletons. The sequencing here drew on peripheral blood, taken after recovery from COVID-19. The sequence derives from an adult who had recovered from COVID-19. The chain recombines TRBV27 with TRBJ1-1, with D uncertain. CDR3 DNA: TGTGCCAGCAGTGACCCTGACATGCTGAACACTGAAGCTTTCTTT. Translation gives CASSDPDMLNTEAFF.